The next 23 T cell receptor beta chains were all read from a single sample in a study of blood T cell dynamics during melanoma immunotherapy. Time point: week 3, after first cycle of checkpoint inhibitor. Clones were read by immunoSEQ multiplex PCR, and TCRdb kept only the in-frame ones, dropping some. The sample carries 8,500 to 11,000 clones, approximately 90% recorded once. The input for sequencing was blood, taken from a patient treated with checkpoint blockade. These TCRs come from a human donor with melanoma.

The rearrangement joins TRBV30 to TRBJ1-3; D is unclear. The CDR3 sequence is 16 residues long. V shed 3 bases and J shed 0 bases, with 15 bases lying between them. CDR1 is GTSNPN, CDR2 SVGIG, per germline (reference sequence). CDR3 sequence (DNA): TGTGCCTGGAGGATTGCCAGGAACCCCTCTGGAAACACCATATATTTT. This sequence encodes CAWRIARNPSGNTIYF.

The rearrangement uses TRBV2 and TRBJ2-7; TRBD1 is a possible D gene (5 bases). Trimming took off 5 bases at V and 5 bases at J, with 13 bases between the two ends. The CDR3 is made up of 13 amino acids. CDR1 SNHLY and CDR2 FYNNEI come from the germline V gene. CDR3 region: CASSYRTVNEQYF. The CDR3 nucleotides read TGTGCCAGCAGTTACAGGACCGTGAACGAGCAGTACTTC.

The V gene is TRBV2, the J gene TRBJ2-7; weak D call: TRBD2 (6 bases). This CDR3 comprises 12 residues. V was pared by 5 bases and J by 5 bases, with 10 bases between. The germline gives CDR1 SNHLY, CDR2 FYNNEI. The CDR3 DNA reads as TGTGCCAGCAGTTGGAGGGAAAACGAGCAGTACTTC. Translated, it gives CASSWRENEQYF.

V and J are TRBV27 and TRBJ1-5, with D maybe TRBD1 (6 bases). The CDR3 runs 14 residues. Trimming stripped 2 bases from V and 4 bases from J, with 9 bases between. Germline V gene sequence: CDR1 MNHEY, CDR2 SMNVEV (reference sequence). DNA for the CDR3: TGTGCCAGCAGTTTACAGGGGCCGAATCAGCCCCAGCATTTT. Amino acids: CASSLQGPNQPQHF.

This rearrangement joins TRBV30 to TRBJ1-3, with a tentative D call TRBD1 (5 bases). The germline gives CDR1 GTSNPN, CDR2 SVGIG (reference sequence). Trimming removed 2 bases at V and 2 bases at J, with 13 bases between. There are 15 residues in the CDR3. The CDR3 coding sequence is TGTGCCTGGAGTTCCTCGACAGCGGCTGGAAACACCATATATTTT. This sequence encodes CAWSSSTAAGNTIYF.

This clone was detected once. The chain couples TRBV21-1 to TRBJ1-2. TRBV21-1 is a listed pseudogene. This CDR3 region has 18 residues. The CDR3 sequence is CASSKRRGVPPPFYGYTF. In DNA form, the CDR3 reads TGTGCCAGCAGCAAAAGGCGGGGAGTCCCCCCTCCCTTCTATGGCTACACCTTC.

CDR3: CASSLVGGNQPQHF. For the CDR3, the DNA is TGTGCCAGCAGCTTAGTAGGGGGAAATCAGCCCCAGCATTTT. The chain employs TRBV11-2 and TRBJ1-5, with a tentative D call TRBD1 (6 bases). V dropped 1 base and J dropped 4 bases, with 8 bases sitting between them. The CDR3 runs to 14 residues. CDR1 is SGHAT, CDR2 FQNNGV, per germline.

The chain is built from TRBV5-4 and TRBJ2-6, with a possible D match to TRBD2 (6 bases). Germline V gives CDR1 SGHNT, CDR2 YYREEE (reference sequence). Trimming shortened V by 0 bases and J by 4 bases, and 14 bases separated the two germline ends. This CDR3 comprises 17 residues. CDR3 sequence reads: CASSLAGGAKGANVLTF. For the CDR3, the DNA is TGTGCCAGCAGCTTGGCCGGAGGGGCGAAAGGGGCCAACGTCCTGACTTTC.

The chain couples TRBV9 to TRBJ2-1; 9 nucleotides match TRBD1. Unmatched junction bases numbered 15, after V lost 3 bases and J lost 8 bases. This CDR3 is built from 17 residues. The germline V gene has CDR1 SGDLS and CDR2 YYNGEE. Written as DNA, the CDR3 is TGTGCCAGCAGCGACGGGACAGGGTTGCCGGCGCCCCATGAGCAGTTCTTC. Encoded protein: CASSDGTGLPAPHEQFF.

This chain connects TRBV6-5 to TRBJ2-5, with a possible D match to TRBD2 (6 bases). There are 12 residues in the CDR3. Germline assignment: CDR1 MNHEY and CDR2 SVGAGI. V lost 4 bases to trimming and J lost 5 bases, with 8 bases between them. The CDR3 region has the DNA TGTGCCAGCAGTTCCGGGAGCGAGACCCAGTACTTC. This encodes CASSSGSETQYF.

In nucleotides, the CDR3 is TGTGCCAGTAGTATTCCGGGGCCCTACAATGAGCAGTTCTTC. Translated, it gives CASSIPGPYNEQFF. The chain couples TRBV19 to TRBJ2-1; the D gene could be TRBD1 or TRBD2 (5 bases each). In germline, CDR1 is LNHDA, CDR2 SQIVND (reference sequence). CDR3 size: 14 residues. V was cut by 3 bases and J by 2 bases, with 8 bases left in between.

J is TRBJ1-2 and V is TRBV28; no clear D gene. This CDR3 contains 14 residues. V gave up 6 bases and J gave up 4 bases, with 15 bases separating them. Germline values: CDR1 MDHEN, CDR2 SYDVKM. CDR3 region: CASRPTYSSYGYTF. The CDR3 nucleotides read TGTGCCAGCAGACCTACATATTCGAGCTATGGCTACACCTTC.

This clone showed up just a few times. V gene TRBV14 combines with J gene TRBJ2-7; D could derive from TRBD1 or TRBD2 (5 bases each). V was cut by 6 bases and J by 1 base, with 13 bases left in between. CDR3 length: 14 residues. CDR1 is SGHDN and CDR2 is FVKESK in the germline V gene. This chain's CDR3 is CASRTTGGSYEQYF. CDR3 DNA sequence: TGTGCCAGCAGGACAACTGGGGGATCCTACGAGCAGTACTTC.

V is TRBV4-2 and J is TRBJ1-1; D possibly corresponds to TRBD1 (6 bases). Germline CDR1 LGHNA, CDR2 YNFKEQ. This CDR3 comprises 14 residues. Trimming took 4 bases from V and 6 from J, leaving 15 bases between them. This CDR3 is CASSPTDRSAEAFF. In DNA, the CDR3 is TGTGCCAGCAGCCCGACCGACAGGTCCGCTGAAGCTTTCTTT.

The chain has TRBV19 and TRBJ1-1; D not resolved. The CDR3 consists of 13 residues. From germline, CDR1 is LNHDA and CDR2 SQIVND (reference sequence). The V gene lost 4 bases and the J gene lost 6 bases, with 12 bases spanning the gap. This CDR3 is CASSTRATSEAFF. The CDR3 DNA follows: TGTGCCAGTAGTACTCGGGCGACCTCTGAAGCTTTCTTT.

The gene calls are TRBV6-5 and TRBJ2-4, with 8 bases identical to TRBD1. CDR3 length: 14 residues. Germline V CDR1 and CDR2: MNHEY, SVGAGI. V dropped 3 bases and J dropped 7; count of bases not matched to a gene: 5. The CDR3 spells CASSYQGARNIQYF. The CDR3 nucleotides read TGTGCCAGCAGTTATCAGGGGGCACGGAACATTCAGTACTTC.

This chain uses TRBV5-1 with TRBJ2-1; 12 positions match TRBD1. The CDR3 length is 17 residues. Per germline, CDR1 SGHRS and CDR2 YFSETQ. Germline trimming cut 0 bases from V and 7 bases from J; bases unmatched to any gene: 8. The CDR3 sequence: CASSLEGTGGGRNEQFF. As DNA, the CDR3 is TGCGCCAGCAGCTTGGAGGGGACAGGGGGCGGTAGAAATGAGCAGTTCTTC. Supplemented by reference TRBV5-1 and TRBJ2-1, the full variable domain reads KAGVTQTPRYLIKTRGQQVTLSCSPISGHRSVSWYQQTPGQGLQFLFEYFSETQRNKGNFPGRFSGRQFSNSRSEMNVSTLELGDSALYLCASSLEGTGGGRNEQFFGPGTRLTVL.

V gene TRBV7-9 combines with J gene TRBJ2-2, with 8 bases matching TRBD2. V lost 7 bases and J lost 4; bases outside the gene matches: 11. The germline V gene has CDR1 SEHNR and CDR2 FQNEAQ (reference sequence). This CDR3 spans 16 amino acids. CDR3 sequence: CASTGGVAGPTGELFF. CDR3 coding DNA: TGTGCCAGCACCGGCGGGGTAGCGGGACCCACCGGGGAGCTGTTTTTT.

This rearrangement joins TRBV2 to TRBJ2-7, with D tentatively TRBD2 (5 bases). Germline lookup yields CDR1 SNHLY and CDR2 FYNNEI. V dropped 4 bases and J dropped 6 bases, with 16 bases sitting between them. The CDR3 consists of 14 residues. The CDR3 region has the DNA TGTGCCAGCAGTGGCGAGGACTTATTCCGCGAGCAGTACTTC. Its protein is CASSGEDLFREQYF.

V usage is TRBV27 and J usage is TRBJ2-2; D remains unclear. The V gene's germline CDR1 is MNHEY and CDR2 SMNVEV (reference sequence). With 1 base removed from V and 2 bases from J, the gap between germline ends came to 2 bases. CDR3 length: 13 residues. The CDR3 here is CASSLFNTGELFF. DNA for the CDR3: TGTGCCAGCAGTTTATTTAACACCGGGGAGCTGTTTTTT.

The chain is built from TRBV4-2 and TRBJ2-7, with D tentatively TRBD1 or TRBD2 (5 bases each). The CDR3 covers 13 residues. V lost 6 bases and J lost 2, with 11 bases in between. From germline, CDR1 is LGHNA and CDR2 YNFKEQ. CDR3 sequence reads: CASSRMGAYEQYF. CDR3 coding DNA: TGTGCCAGCAGTAGAATGGGGGCCTACGAGCAGTACTTC.

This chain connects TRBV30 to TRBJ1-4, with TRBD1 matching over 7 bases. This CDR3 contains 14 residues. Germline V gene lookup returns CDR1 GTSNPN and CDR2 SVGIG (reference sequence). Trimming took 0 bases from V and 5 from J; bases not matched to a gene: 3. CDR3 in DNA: TGTGCCTGGAGTGTAACAGGGGCCAATGAAAAACTGTTTTTT. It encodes CAWSVTGANEKLFF. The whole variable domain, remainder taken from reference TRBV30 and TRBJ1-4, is SQTIHQWPATLVQPVGSPLSLECTVEGTSNPNLYWYRQAAGRGLQLLFYSVGIGQISSEVPQNLSASRPQDRQFILSSKKLLLSDSGFYLCAWSVTGANEKLFFGSGTQLSVL.

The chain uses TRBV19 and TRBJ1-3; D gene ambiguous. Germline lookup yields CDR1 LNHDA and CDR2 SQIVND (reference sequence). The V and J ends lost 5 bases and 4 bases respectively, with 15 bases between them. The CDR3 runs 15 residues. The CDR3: CASSPTTLRGNTIYF. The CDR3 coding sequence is TGTGCCAGTAGTCCCACGACCCTGAGGGGAAACACCATATATTTT.